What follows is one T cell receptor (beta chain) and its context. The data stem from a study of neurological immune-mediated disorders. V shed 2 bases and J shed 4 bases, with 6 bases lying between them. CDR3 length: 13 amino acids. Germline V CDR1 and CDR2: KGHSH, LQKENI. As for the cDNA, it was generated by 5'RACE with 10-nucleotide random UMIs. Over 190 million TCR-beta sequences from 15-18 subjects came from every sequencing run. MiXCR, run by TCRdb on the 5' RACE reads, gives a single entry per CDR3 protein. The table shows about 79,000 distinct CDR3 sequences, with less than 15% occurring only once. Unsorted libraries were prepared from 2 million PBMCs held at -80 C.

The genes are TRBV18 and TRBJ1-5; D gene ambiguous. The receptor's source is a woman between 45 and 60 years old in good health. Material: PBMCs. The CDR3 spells CASSPIKNQPQHF. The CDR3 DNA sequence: TGTGCCAGCTCACCAATAAAAAATCAGCCCCAGCATTTT. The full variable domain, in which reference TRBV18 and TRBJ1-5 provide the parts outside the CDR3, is NAGVMQNPRHLVRRRGQEARLRCSPMKGHSHVYWYRQLPEEGLKFMVYLQKENIIDESGMPKERFSAEFPKEGPSILRIQQVVRGDSAAYFCASSPIKNQPQHFGDGTRLSIL.